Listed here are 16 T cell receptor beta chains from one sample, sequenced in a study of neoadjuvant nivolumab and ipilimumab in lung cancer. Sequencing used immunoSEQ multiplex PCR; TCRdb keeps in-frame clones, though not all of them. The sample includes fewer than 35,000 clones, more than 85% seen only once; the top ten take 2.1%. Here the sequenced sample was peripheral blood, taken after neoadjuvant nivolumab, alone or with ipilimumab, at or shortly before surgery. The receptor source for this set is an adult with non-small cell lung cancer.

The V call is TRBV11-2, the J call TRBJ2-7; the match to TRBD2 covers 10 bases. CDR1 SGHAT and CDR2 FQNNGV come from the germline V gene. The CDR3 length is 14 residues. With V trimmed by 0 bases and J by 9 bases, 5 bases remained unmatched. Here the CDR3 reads CASSLDPASGRQYF. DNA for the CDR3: TGTGCCAGCAGCTTAGATCCGGCTAGCGGGAGGCAGTACTTC.

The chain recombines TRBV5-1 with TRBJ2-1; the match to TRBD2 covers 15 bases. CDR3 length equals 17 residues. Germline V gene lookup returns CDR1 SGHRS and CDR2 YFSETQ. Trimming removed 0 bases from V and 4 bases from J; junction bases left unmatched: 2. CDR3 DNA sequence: TGCGCCAGCAGCTTGGGAGGGACTAGCGGGAGGTACAATGAGCAGTTCTTC. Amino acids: CASSLGGTSGRYNEQFF.

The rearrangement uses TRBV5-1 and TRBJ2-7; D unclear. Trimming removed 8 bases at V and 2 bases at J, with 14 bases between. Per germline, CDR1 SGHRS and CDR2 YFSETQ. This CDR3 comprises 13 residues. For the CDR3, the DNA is TGCGCCAGTCGAAAGGTGAGCGCCTACGAGCAGTACTTC. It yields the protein CASRKVSAYEQYF.

This CDR3 is CASSSPASGPSSEQYF. The CDR3 nucleotides read TGTGCCAGCAGCTCCCCCGCGAGCGGGCCCTCGAGCGAGCAGTACTTC. This chain joins TRBV7-2 and TRBJ2-7, with D possibly being TRBD2 (6 bases). Germline-derived CDR1 and CDR2 are SGHTA and FQGNSA. This CDR3 contains 16 residues. The V end lost 4 bases, the J end lost 6 bases, and 22 bases lay between the germline ends. The whole variable domain, filled in from reference TRBV7-2 and TRBJ2-7, reads GAGVSQSPSNKVTEKGKDVELRCDPISGHTALYWYRQSLGQGLEFLIYFQGNSAPDKSGLPSDRFSAERTGGSVSTLTIQRTQQEDSAVYLCASSSPASGPSSEQYFGPGTRLTVT.

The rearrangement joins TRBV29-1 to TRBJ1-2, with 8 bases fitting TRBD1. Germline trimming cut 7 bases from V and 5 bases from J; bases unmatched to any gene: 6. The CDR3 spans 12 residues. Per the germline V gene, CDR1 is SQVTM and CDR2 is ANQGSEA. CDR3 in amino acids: CSAQGALYGYTF. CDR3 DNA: TGCAGCGCCCAGGGGGCCCTTTATGGCTACACCTTC.

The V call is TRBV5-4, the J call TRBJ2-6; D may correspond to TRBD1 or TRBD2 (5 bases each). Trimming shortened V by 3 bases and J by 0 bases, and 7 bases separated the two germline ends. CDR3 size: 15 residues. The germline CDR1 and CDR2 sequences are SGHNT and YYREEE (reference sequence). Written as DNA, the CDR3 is TGTGCCAGCAGCTCTGGGGGCTCTGGGGCCAACGTCCTGACTTTC. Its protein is CASSSGGSGANVLTF.

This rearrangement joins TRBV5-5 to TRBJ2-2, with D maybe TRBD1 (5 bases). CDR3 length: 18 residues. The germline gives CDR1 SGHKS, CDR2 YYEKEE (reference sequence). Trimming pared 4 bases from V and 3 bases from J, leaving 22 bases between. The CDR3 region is CASSPLVDSFLDTGELFF. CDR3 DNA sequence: TGTGCCAGCAGCCCGTTAGTTGACAGTTTCTTAGACACCGGGGAGCTGTTTTTT. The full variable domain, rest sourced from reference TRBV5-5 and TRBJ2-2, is DAGVTQSPTHLIKTRGQQVTLRCSPISGHKSVSWYQQVLGQGPQFIFQYYEKEERGRGNFPDRFSARQFPNYSSELNVNALLLGDSALYLCASSPLVDSFLDTGELFFGEGSRLTVL.

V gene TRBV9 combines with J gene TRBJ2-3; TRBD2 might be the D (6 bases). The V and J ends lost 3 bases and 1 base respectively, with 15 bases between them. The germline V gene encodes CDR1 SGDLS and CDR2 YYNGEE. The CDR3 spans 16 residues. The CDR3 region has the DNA TGTGCCAGCAGCGCAGCCGCGGGGATGGGCACAGATACGCAGTATTTT. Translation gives CASSAAAGMGTDTQYF.

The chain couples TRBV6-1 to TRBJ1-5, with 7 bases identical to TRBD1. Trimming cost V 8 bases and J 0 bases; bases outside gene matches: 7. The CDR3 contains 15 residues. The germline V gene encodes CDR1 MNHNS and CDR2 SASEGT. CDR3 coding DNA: TGTGCCAGCGGGGCAGGGGGATATAGCAATCAGCCCCAGCATTTT. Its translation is CASGAGGYSNQPQHF.

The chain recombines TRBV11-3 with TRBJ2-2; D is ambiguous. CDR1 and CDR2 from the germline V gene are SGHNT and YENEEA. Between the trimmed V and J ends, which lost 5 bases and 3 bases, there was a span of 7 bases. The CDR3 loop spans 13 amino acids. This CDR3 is CASSARYTGELFF. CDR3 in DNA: TGTGCCAGCAGCGCCCGATACACCGGGGAGCTGTTTTTT.

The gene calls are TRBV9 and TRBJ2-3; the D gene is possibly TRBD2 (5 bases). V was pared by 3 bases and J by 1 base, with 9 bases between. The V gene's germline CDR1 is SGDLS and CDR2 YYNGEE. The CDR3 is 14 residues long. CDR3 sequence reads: CASSAGWGTDTQYF. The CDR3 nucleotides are TGTGCCAGCAGCGCGGGGTGGGGCACAGATACGCAGTATTTT.

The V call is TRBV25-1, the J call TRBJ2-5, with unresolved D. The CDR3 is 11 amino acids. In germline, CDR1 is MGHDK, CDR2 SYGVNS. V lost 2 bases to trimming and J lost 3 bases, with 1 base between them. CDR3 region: CASSEEETQYF. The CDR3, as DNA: TGTGCCAGCAGTGAAGAAGAGACCCAGTACTTC.

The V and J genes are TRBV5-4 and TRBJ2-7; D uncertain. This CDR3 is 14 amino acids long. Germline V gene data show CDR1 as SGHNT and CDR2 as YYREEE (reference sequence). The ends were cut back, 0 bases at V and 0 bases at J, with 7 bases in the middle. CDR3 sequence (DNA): TGTGCCAGCAGCTTGGACCAGCACTCCTACGAGCAGTACTTC. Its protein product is CASSLDQHSYEQYF.

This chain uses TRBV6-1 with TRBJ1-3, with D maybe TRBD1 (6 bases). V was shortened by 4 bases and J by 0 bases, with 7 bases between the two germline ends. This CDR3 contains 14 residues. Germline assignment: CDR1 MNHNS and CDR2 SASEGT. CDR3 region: CASSARGSGNTIYF. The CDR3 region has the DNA TGTGCCAGCAGTGCCAGGGGCTCTGGAAACACCATATATTTT.

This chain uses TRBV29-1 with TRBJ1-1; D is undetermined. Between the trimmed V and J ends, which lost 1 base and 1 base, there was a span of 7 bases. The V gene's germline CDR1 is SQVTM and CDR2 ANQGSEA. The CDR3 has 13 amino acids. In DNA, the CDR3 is TGCAGCGTTGAAGTGGTGAGGAACACTGAAGCTTTCTTT. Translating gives CSVEVVRNTEAFF.

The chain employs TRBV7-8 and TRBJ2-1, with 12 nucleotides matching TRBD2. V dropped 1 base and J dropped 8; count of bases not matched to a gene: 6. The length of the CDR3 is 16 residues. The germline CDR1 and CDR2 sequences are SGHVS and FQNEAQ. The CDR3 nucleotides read TGTGCCAGCAGCTTAGTGAGACTAGCGGGAGATCATGAGCAGTTCTTC. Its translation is CASSLVRLAGDHEQFF.